The 2 T cell receptor beta chains in this list originate from one sample, sequenced in a study of identical twins. Via MiXCR, TCRdb re-called the 5' RACE reads, giving one row per CDR3 protein. The repertoire consists of more than 200,000 distinct CDR3 sequences, with approximately 9% occurring once and the leading ten covering roughly 5%. The sample consisted of memory (CD45RO+) T cells sorted from blood. Source of these receptors: a woman younger than 35 in good health.

This clonotype occurred many times. The rearrangement links TRBV5-6 to TRBJ1-2; D is ambiguous. The CDR3 runs 13 residues. Germline V gene lookup returns CDR1 SGHDT and CDR2 YYEEEE. Deletions cut 0 bases from V and 8 bases from J, with 11 bases between. CDR3 coding DNA: TGTGCCAGCAGCTTGGAAGGAGTGGGGGGCTACACCTTC. It is translated as CASSLEGVGGYTF.

This chain links TRBV7-8 with TRBJ2-7; 7 bases map to TRBD1. This CDR3 region has 17 residues. The germline gives CDR1 SGHVS, CDR2 FQNEAQ. V lost 1 base, J lost 6 bases, and 15 bases stayed unmatched. The CDR3, as DNA: TGTGCCAGCAGCTTAGTGGGAGACAGGGCTGGAAGAGGCGAGCAGTACTTC. Amino acids: CASSLVGDRAGRGEQYF.